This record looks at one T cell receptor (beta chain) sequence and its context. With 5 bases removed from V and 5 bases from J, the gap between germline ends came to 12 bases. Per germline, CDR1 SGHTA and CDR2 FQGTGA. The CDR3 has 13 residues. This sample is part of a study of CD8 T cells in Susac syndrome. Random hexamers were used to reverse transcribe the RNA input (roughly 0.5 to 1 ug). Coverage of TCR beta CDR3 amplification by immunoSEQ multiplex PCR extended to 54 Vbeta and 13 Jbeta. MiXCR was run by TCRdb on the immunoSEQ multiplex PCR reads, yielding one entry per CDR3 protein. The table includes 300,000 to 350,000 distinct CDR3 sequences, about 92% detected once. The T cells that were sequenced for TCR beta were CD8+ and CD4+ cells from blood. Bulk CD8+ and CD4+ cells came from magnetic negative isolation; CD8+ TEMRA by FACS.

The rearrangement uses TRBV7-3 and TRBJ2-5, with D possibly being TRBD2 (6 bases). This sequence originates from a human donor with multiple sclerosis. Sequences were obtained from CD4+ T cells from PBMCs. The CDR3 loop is CASSLGLMETQYF. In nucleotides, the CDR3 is TGTGCCAGCAGCCTCGGACTAATGGAGACCCAGTACTTC.